Listed below are T cell receptor beta chains from one sample, sequenced in a study of blood T cell repertoires in COVID-19. TCRdb's copy holds only in-frame clones and misses some; the assay was immunoSEQ multiplex PCR. The data hold 150,000 or so clones, with 80% to 90% observed a single time. Sequenced sample: peripheral blood. These receptors were collected from a woman aged 65 to 85 with COVID-19, enrolled during active disease. The CDR3 runs from the conserved cysteine through the conserved F or W. Size values are once, few and many counts, or a class for expanded clones, and some rows have none.

j_call clone_size v_call cdr3_aa
TRBJ1-1 few TRBV7-2 CASSLVVVWSGENTEAFF
TRBJ1-5 - TRBV7-9 CASTQGVGEPQHF
TRBJ1-1 - TRBV21-1 CASSPPGQGNTEAFF
TRBJ2-7 - TRBV24-1 CATSDSGTGQNGQYF
TRBJ2-1 - TRBV4-1 CASSQGVVRGGYNEQFF
TRBJ2-3 - TRBV12-3/TRBV12-4 CASSSRLADTQYF
TRBJ2-5 - TRBV6-5 CAIGRRGETQYF
TRBJ2-1 - TRBV30 CAWSGGPYNEQFF
TRBJ1-2 - TRBV27 CASSREGGSGGYTF
TRBJ2-2 - TRBV4-1 CASSRGQGANTGELFF
TRBJ1-5 - TRBV30 CAWSVLGAGNQPQHF
TRBJ1-2 - TRBV28 CASRSPTGPAGYTF
TRBJ1-1 - TRBV28 CASSLLDSLNTEAFF
TRBJ2-2 - TRBV7-6 CASSSTPGDTGELFF
TRBJ2-5 - TRBV25-1 CASSEGGDPQETQYF
TRBJ2-1 - TRBV7-3 CASSSRAGGYNEQFF
TRBJ1-2 - TRBV28 CASSLYRVNYGYTF
TRBJ1-3 - TRBV3-1/TRBV3-2 CASSQIGAYPGNTIYF
TRBJ2-5 - TRBV30 CAWGRGGRETQYF
TRBJ2-7 many TRBV5-4 CASSFSAGALIYEQYF
TRBJ1-6 - TRBV2 CASSAPTGGGNSPLHF
TRBJ1-2 - TRBV7-2 CASSLVDTGSYGYTF
TRBJ2-3 - TRBV5-1 CASSSRQGGPDTDTQYF
TRBJ1-1 - TRBV7-9 CASSSYGGQGTTEAFF
TRBJ1-6 few TRBV3-1/TRBV3-2 CASSYSGGLGSPLHF
TRBJ1-4 - TRBV28 CASSRSGTGNKKLFF
TRBJ1-2 few TRBV18 CASSISSDYGYTF
TRBJ1-1 - TRBV7-3 CASSSATGRKNTEAFF
TRBJ1-3 - TRBV5-4 CASSSADSGNTIYF
TRBJ1-6 once TRBV2 CASSESRTGYYSPLHF
TRBJ2-1 - TRBV5-1 CASTPGTGTYNEQFF
TRBJ1-1 - TRBV27 CASRLQGAGEAFF
TRBJ1-2 once TRBV9 CASSDPRGGKIGYTF
TRBJ1-1 few TRBV3-1/TRBV3-2 CASSLGGGTGGMNTEAFF
TRBJ2-1 once TRBV7-6 CASSLRGQSYNEQFF
TRBJ1-1 - TRBV18 CASSPRRENTEAFF
TRBJ1-4 - TRBV4-2 CASSQDESAAVATNEKLFF
TRBJ1-6 - TRBV5-5 CASSQQSSYNSPLHF
TRBJ1-3 - TRBV7-3 CASSYTRGRAGNTIYF
TRBJ2-7 - TRBV10-3 CAISARGADYEQYF
TRBJ1-1 - TRBV7-9 CASSPTQGRAFF
TRBJ2-4 - TRBV2 CASSNGQGESAKNIQYF
TRBJ1-2 few TRBV3-1/TRBV3-2 CASSQEGRLYGYTF
TRBJ1-3 - TRBV2 CASRSTGGGNTIYF
TRBJ2-3 - TRBV15 CATSLGGDPTDTQYF
TRBJ1-1 - TRBV7-9 CASSPGDRKAFF
TRBJ2-5 - TRBV12-3/TRBV12-4 CASSWLLGGAQYF
TRBJ2-2 - TRBV28 CASTGVMSTGELFF
TRBJ2-5 - TRBV18 CASSPQETQYF
TRBJ2-2 - TRBV5-1 CASSWDRVGTGELFF
TRBJ1-3 - TRBV9 CASSVGAISGNTIYF
TRBJ2-7 few TRBV4-2 CASSYEWGVTGEQYF
TRBJ1-5 - TRBV18 CASSPENSNQPQHF
TRBJ2-3 - TRBV5-6 CASSLRIGTDTQYF
TRBJ2-5 few TRBV20-1 CSASVAGTQETQYF
TRBJ1-4 - TRBV5-8 CASSLGTSATNEKLFF